This record covers a single TCR beta chain. Trimming took off 7 bases at V and 2 bases at J, with 14 bases between the two ends. Germline V gene sequence: CDR1 GTSNPN, CDR2 SVGIG (reference sequence). There are 13 residues in the CDR3. This specimen belongs to a study of T cell changes during pregnancy in multiple sclerosis. This table comes from immunoSEQ multiplex PCR, and its TCRdb copy is limited to in-frame clones, with some not included. The sample yields tens of thousands of clones, around 90% seen once. This sequence originates from a female donor in good health, enrolled as a control in a pregnancy study. The chain combines TRBV30 with TRBJ1-1, with TRBD1 as a possible D gene (6 bases). The sample in question was CD4+ T cells from peripheral blood mononuclear cells, obtained in the third trimester of pregnancy. The CDR3 loop is CALQQGYNTEAFF. In DNA, the CDR3 is TGTGCCTTGCAACAGGGTTATAACACTGAAGCTTTCTTT.